The 24 T cell receptor beta chains presented below share a single source sample, sequenced in a study of blood T cell repertoires in COVID-19. The table came from immunoSEQ multiplex PCR; TCRdb's copy has only in-frame clones and leaves some out. Among more than 35,000 clones listed, around 83% were seen once. Sequencing used peripheral blood. Receptor source: a woman aged 80 or over with acute or convalescent COVID-19.

The chain carries TRBV16 and TRBJ1-5; TRBD1 aligns across 7 bases. The length of the CDR3 is 15 residues. V lost 5 bases to trimming and J lost 7 bases; unmatched junction nucleotides: 11. From germline, CDR1 is KGHSY and CDR2 FQNENV. The CDR3 protein is CASSEGRQGWQPQHF. CDR3 DNA: TGTGCCAGCAGCGAGGGGAGACAGGGATGGCAGCCCCAGCATTTT.

This sequence joins TRBV9 and TRBJ2-7, with a possible D match to TRBD2 (7 bases). Per the germline V gene, CDR1 is SGDLS and CDR2 is YYNGEE. This CDR3 is 14 amino acids long. Trimming shortened V by 0 bases and J by 2 bases, and 9 bases separated the two germline ends. The CDR3 is CASSVGGGPYEQYF. Here the CDR3 DNA reads TGTGCCAGCAGCGTAGGGGGGGGGCCCTACGAGCAGTACTTC.

This clone was recorded a few times. This chain joins TRBV5-1 and TRBJ1-6; 9 bases match TRBD1. Trimming took 4 bases from V and 7 from J; bases not matched to a gene: 6. The CDR3 is 15 residues long. The germline V gene encodes CDR1 SGHRS and CDR2 YFSETQ. Here the CDR3 reads CASSESTGGNSPLHF. CDR3 sequence (DNA): TGCGCCAGCAGCGAGTCGACAGGGGGAAATTCACCCCTCCACTTT.

The chain is built from TRBV4-2 and TRBJ1-2, with 7 bases identical to TRBD1. CDR3 length: 14 residues. Per germline, CDR1 LGHNA and CDR2 YNFKEQ. Losses at the gene ends were 7 bases for V and 4 bases for J; bases not matched to a gene: 9. The CDR3 coding sequence is TGTGCCAGCACAGGGACAGTGCAATCCTATGGCTACACCTTC. Residues: CASTGTVQSYGYTF.

The V gene is TRBV7-9, the J gene TRBJ2-3; 8 bases map to TRBD1. The V and J ends lost 0 bases and 8 bases, in that order; junction bases with no gene match: 7. The CDR3 runs to 15 residues. From germline, CDR1 is SEHNR and CDR2 FQNEAQ (reference sequence). Written as DNA, the CDR3 is TGTGCCAGCAGCTTAGCAGGACAGGGCCATGGTACGCAGTATTTT. It encodes CASSLAGQGHGTQYF.

V usage is TRBV5-8 and J usage is TRBJ1-5, with D hard to call. This CDR3 has 12 residues. With 6 bases removed from V and 4 bases from J, the gap between germline ends came to 8 bases. Germline V gene sequence: CDR1 SGHTS, CDR2 YDEGEE. The CDR3 nucleotides are TGTGCCAGCAATGTCAGAAATCAGCCCCAGCATTTT. It encodes CASNVRNQPQHF.

The rearrangement links TRBV19 to TRBJ2-3; 9 bases agree with TRBD2. V lost 1 base to trimming and J lost 5 bases; unmatched junction nucleotides: 4. The CDR3 contains 15 residues. CDR1 LNHDA and CDR2 SQIVND come from the germline V gene (reference sequence). This CDR3 reads CASSIGAGGGDTQYF. The CDR3 DNA sequence: TGTGCCAGTAGTATAGGAGCGGGGGGCGGAGATACGCAGTATTTT.

The CDR3 region is CASTRPRDNNSPLHF. CDR3 nucleotides: TGTGCCAGCACCCGGCCCCGGGACAACAATTCACCCCTCCACTTT. This chain connects TRBV6-6 to TRBJ1-6, with D tentatively TRBD1 (6 bases). Germline V gene data show CDR1 as MNHNY and CDR2 as SVGAGI (reference sequence). CDR3 length: 15 amino acids. The V gene lost 7 bases and the J gene lost 7 bases, with 17 bases spanning the gap.

This clone was recorded only once. The CDR3, as DNA: TGTGCCATTAAGCCCCAGAACACTGAAGCTTTCTTT. Translation: CAIKPQNTEAFF. V and J are TRBV10-3 and TRBJ1-1; D unclear. Trimming pared 9 bases from V and 1 base from J, leaving 9 bases between. The CDR3 sequence is 12 residues long. CDR1 is ENHRY, CDR2 SYGVKD, per germline.

The V and J genes are TRBV5-1 and TRBJ2-7; 7 nucleotides match TRBD1. The length of the CDR3 is 13 residues. Germline lookup yields CDR1 SGHRS and CDR2 YFSETQ. V trimming: 3 bases; J trimming: 6 bases; junction bases outside the gene matches: 6. CDR3 nucleotides: TGCGCCAGCAGCTCAGAAAGGGGGCTCGAGCAGTACTTC. This gives the protein CASSSERGLEQYF.

In its sample, this clone is medium-sized. This chain links TRBV7-8 with TRBJ1-2, with a weak D call TRBD1 (5 bases). The length of the CDR3 is 16 residues. Between the trimmed V and J ends, which lost 1 base and 0 bases, there was a span of 12 bases. The germline gives CDR1 SGHVS, CDR2 FQNEAQ. CDR3 protein: CASSLVAGPTNYGYTF. The CDR3 DNA is TGTGCCAGCAGCTTAGTCGCAGGGCCGACTAACTATGGCTACACCTTC.

This clone was seen more than once but under ten times. The V call is TRBV24-1, the J call TRBJ1-5; D gene unclear. V lost 6 bases to trimming and J lost 7 bases, with 15 bases between them. The CDR3 has 14 residues. Germline V lookup: CDR1 KGHDR, CDR2 SFDVKD. The CDR3 protein is CATSRGGQGQPQHF. The DNA for the CDR3 is TGTGCCACCAGTCGAGGCGGCCAAGGCCAGCCCCAGCATTTT.

The genes are TRBV2 and TRBJ2-7; 9 nucleotides line up with TRBD2. The CDR3 has 15 residues. Unmatched junction bases numbered 10, after V lost 7 bases and J lost 3 bases. Germline V gives CDR1 SNHLY, CDR2 FYNNEI. CDR3: CASIETGTSFYEQYF. CDR3 DNA: TGTGCCAGCATCGAGACCGGGACTAGCTTCTACGAGCAGTACTTC.

This chain uses TRBV6-2 or TRBV6-3 with TRBJ2-1; 7 bases are a match to TRBD2. Trimming took 2 bases from V and 7 from J; bases not matched to a gene: 2. Germline assignment: CDR1 MNHEY and CDR2 SVGEGT. The CDR3 extends over 13 amino acids. The CDR3 DNA is TGTGCCAGCAGTTACGGGACTAAAAATGAGCAGTTCTTC. This translates into CASSYGTKNEQFF.

This clone was observed a few times. CDR3 in amino acids: CASSVWSVSDEKLFF. The DNA of the CDR3 is TGTGCCAGTAGTGTGTGGAGCGTCTCTGACGAAAAACTGTTTTTT. This rearrangement joins TRBV19 to TRBJ1-4, with D unclear. CDR1 and CDR2 (germline): LNHDA, SQIVND (reference sequence). The CDR3 spans 15 residues. V was cut by 5 bases and J by 8 bases, with 18 bases left in between.

V is TRBV12-5 and J is TRBJ1-5; no definite D call. CDR3 length equals 20 residues. The V and J ends lost 3 bases and 6 bases respectively, with 30 bases between them. Germline V gene sequence: CDR1 LGHNT, CDR2 FRNRAP. The CDR3 nucleotides are TGTGCTAGTGGTTTCCGCTCCACATTGACCGGGTTTTTAGTAAGTCAGCCCCAGCATTTT. Its translation is CASGFRSTLTGFLVSQPQHF. Supplemented by reference TRBV12-5 and TRBJ1-5, the full variable domain reads DARVTQTPRHKVTEMGQEVTMRCQPILGHNTVFWYRQTMMQGLELLAYFRNRAPLDDSGMPKDRFSAEMPDATLATLKIQPSEPRDSAVYFCASGFRSTLTGFLVSQPQHFGDGTRLSIL.

The V gene is TRBV5-5, the J gene TRBJ2-5; 9 bases map to TRBD1. The CDR3 runs to 13 residues. Germline assignment: CDR1 SGHKS and CDR2 YYEKEE (reference sequence). V shed 5 bases, J shed 5 bases, and the junction held 4 bases outside the gene matches. The CDR3 protein is CASRGQGGETQYF. The CDR3, as DNA: TGTGCCAGCAGGGGACAGGGAGGGGAGACCCAGTACTTC. The full variable domain, completed using reference TRBV5-5 and TRBJ2-5, is DAGVTQSPTHLIKTRGQQVTLRCSPISGHKSVSWYQQVLGQGPQFIFQYYEKEERGRGNFPDRFSARQFPNYSSELNVNALLLGDSALYLCASRGQGGETQYFGPGTRLLVL.

The chain combines TRBV19 with TRBJ1-1; no firm D call. CDR1 is LNHDA, CDR2 SQIVND, per germline (reference sequence). This CDR3 region has 11 residues. V was shortened by 6 bases and J by 3 bases, with 5 bases between the two germline ends. The CDR3 DNA is TGTGCCAGTAGCCAATACACTGAAGCTTTCTTT. Its protein is CASSQYTEAFF.

Only a few counts were recorded for this clone. The chain combines TRBV18 with TRBJ2-5; 9 bases are shared with TRBD1. The junction had 6 bases not matched to a gene; V was cut back by 3 bases and J by 7 bases. The CDR3 covers 14 residues. CDR1 is KGHSH, CDR2 LQKENI, per germline. CDR3 nucleotides: TGTGCCAGCTCACCGGGACAGGGCTCCGTGACCCAGTACTTC. Amino acids: CASSPGQGSVTQYF.

The chain has TRBV11-2 and TRBJ2-2, with D possibly being TRBD1 (6 bases). This CDR3 is 14 amino acids long. V lost 4 bases, J lost 3 bases, and 9 bases lay in between. Germline-derived CDR1 and CDR2 are SGHAT and FQNNGV. The DNA for the CDR3 is TGTGCCAGCAGCTCCGGGACATACACCGGGGAGCTGTTTTTT. Translating gives CASSSGTYTGELFF.

The chain recombines TRBV6-5 with TRBJ1-6; a possible D gene is TRBD1 (5 bases). The CDR3 totals 14 residues. Trimming took 5 bases from V and 7 from J, leaving 12 bases between them. Germline V CDR1 and CDR2: MNHEY, SVGAGI. The CDR3 DNA is TGTGCCAGCAGTCGCCGGCCAGGGAATTCACCCCTCCACTTT. This sequence encodes CASSRRPGNSPLHF.

This chain connects TRBV2 to TRBJ1-4, with D perhaps matching TRBD1 (6 bases). This CDR3 has 15 amino acids. The V gene's germline CDR1 is SNHLY and CDR2 FYNNEI. V lost 2 bases to trimming and J lost 5 bases, with 12 bases between them. CDR3 nucleotides: TGTGCCAGCAGTGAAACACAGGGTGGGAATGAAAAACTGTTTTTT. Its protein is CASSETQGGNEKLFF.

There are a few counts of this clone. This chain joins TRBV9 and TRBJ1-3; 9 nucleotides agree with TRBD1. Germline V lookup: CDR1 SGDLS, CDR2 YYNGEE. The J segment lost 1 base and the V segment lost 3 bases, leaving 5 bases of the junction unmatched. The CDR3 runs 16 residues. CDR3 nucleotides: TGTGCCAGCAGCGCTCGACAGGGGGGATCTGGAAACACCATATATTTT. Translation gives CASSARQGGSGNTIYF.

The genes are TRBV6-2 or TRBV6-3 and TRBJ1-6; no clear D gene. V was shortened by 6 bases and J by 13 bases, with 16 bases between the two germline ends. The CDR3 has 13 residues. Looked up from germline, CDR1 is MNHEY and CDR2 is SVGEGT. The CDR3 loop is CASSPTPVSPLHF. The CDR3 coding sequence is TGTGCCAGCAGCCCGACACCCGTGAGTCCCCTCCACTTT.